Following are 4 T cell receptor beta chains from one sample sequenced in a study of cytomegalovirus exposure and HLA in healthy donors. The PCR had 60 Vbeta and 13 Jbeta primers. The method was immunoSEQ multiplex PCR; TCRdb's version includes in-frame clones alone and lacks a portion of them. Seen here are more than 70,000 clones, 77% observed once, and the top ten hold approximately 3.2%. Sequencing was performed on PBMCs. These receptors all stem from a man aged 45-65 years in good health and CMV-seropositive.

This clone was seen a handful of times. The chain combines TRBV11-2 with TRBJ2-1, with 11 bases matching TRBD2. Germline-derived CDR1 and CDR2 are SGHAT and FQNNGV. The CDR3 consists of 15 residues. Trimming cost V 5 bases and J 9 bases; bases outside gene matches: 9. The CDR3 nucleotides read TGTGCCAGCAGCCCACTAGCGGGAGAACAAGCTGAGCAGTTCTTC. It specifies CASSPLAGEQAEQFF.

The chain joins TRBV10-3 to TRBJ2-3; TRBD1 aligns across 8 bases. CDR1 is ENHRY and CDR2 is SYGVKD in the germline V gene. The CDR3 has 16 amino acids. The V gene end was trimmed by 5 bases and the J gene end by 3 bases; junction bases not matched to a gene: 10. The CDR3 sequence: CAISIGETGATDTQYF. In DNA form, the CDR3 reads TGTGCCATCAGTATAGGAGAGACAGGGGCGACAGATACGCAGTATTTT.

V and J are TRBV6-4 and TRBJ2-7; TRBD1 agrees at 9 bases. Germline loops: CDR1 MRHNA, CDR2 SNTAGT. The CDR3 is made up of 14 amino acids. Losses at the gene ends were 4 bases for V and 2 bases for J; bases not matched to a gene: 3. Here the CDR3 DNA reads TGTGCCAGCAGTGTCGGGACAGGGCCCTACGAGCAGTACTTC. Amino acid sequence: CASSVGTGPYEQYF.

The chain has TRBV30 and TRBJ2-2; tentative D call: TRBD1 (6 bases). CDR1 is GTSNPN, CDR2 SVGIG, per germline (reference sequence). V lost 6 bases and J lost 4, with 15 bases in between. The CDR3 runs 14 residues. The CDR3 sequence: CACEQGVSTGELFF. Written as DNA, the CDR3 is TGTGCCTGCGAACAGGGAGTAAGCACCGGGGAGCTGTTTTTT.